This TCR beta chain derives from a study of T cell responses to AZD1222 COVID-19 vaccine. Notes on the study in general: Unmutated variant regions are reportedly the target of nearly half of TCRs that are spike-specific. Repertoires were sampled only after the peak T cell response. Donors in the cohort were predominantly white British and more often female, and clonal diversity was possibly underestimated.

Measured with immunoSEQ multiplex PCR; TCRdb has only the in-frame clones, and not every one. The sample lists under 100,000 clones, about 90% seen once, with roughly 6.4% in the top ten. To note about this clone: Antigen: not known.

The germline V gene encodes CDR1 SGHRS and CDR2 YFSETQ. The CDR3 consists of 15 residues. The V segment lost 4 bases and the J segment 5 bases; nucleotides outside the gene matches: 10. The TCR comes from an adult in good health. This chain connects TRBV5-1 to TRBJ2-5; 8 nucleotides agree with TRBD1. The source was peripheral blood, collected on day 0 of MenACWY control vaccination. For the CDR3, the DNA is TGCGCCAGCAGCCCACCCGGGACAGGATGGGAGACCCAGTACTTC. It specifies CASSPPGTGWETQYF.